This TCR beta chain was sequenced during a study of blood T cell repertoires in COVID-19. Across the whole study: Specimens from acute and convalescent COVID-19 originated in the United States, Italy and Spain. PBMCs, B-cell-depleted T cells, or T cells were the source of the cDNA or gDNA that made up the material.

V dropped 4 bases and J dropped 6; count of bases not matched to a gene: 6. Germline V gives CDR1 LGHDT, CDR2 YNNKEL (reference sequence). The CDR3 has 15 residues. In the authors' workflow: Estimation of nucleated cell counts relied on the amplification of reference gene primers. Using immunoSEQ multiplex PCR, the repertoire was profiled, and TCRdb retains in-frame clones only, with some absent. V, J and clone size are taken as reported in that table, and D and trimming were inferred from the DNA itself. The sample has under 250,000 clones; nearly 85% are singletons. This receptor was taken from a human donor in a cohort sampled during active COVID-19. The specimen sequenced was peripheral blood. This sequence joins TRBV3-1 (or the pseudogene TRBV3-2) and TRBJ1-6; TRBD1 agrees at 7 bases. CDR3 residues: CASSRKGQFNSPLHF. The CDR3 nucleotides are TGTGCCAGCAGCCGTAAGGGACAGTTTAATTCACCCCTCCACTTT.